The entry that follows covers one T cell receptor beta chain sequence. This clonotype was observed many times. Its antigen is currently not known. Base qualities are not recorded, but no much larger clone differs from it by a single base. The sample comes from a study of spatial heterogeneity in lung cancer (dated by TCRdb to the late 2010s). At the level of the whole study: Beta-chain transcripts were consistently detected in greater numbers than alpha-chain transcripts, which likely reflected higher beta-chain transcript abundance. Both alpha and beta chains were TCR-sequenced in hundreds of tumor regions, fewer than 80 matched nontumor lung samples and roughly 50 PBMC samples obtained at surgery. The study linked features of the TCR repertoire to counts of nonsynonymous mutations, which were determined by whole-exome sequencing of tumor tissue. In non-small cell lung cancer, the study quantitatively compared TCR alpha and beta repertoires across several tumor regions, matched nontumor lung, and blood. In the raw uncorrected reads, each unique combination of TCR and UMI appeared more than ten times on average.

Receptors were amplified or captured by 5' RACE. The sequencing machine was a NextSeq 500. To allow correction of PCR and sequencing errors, the TCR library protocol tagged every TCR cDNA molecule with a unique molecular identifier. As for how the authors treated the data: Decombinator tools were used for TCR identification, UMI-based error correction and CDR3 extraction. Expanded TCRs were defined as those above a frequency of 2 per 1,000, corresponding to the top 1% of the tumor frequency distribution. Renyi diversity was calculated using the R vegan package after each repertoire was subsampled 100 times to 5,000 TCRs. To build CDR3 similarity networks, amino acid triplet string-kernel similarity was used, and CDR3s were connected when their pairwise similarity was above 0.82. The public reads were reprocessed in TCRdb via fastp at Q25 and MiXCR, keeping in-frame beta chains. Under each unique CDR3 protein, matching rows form one entry showing the most common genes and DNA. The V and J calls follow TCRdb's processing rather than the paper's. Within this sample are fewer than 65,000 distinct CDR3 sequences, with about 5.9% of them counted one time only. The ten largest clones add up to approximately 14% of the sample.

The sample's time point label, decoded: sample taken at primary tumor resection. Samples were obtained from roughly 72 patients with early-stage, untreated non-small cell lung cancer from the lung TRACERx cohort. TCR sequencing used whole RNA extracted from tumor and nontumor lung tissue, or from cryopreserved PBMC samples, without cell sorting. Patients were selected for TCR sequencing only if sufficient RNA was available from at least two tumor regions. The CDR3 contains 15 residues, cysteine and phenylalanine counted. Of all the DNA, just the CDR3 is kept, 45 bases in frame from base 1. Relative to germline, V is 6 bases shorter and J is 3 bases shorter, with 18 bases between their ends. The germline V gene (reference sequence) specifies DFQATT as CDR1 and SNEGSKA as CDR2. Broad study findings and their caveats: Ubiquitous expanded tumor TCRs were detected in blood more often at tumor resection than at routine follow-up. Additional single-cell paired TCR alpha and beta sequencing was considered necessary to confirm, at a functional level, the hypothesis that regional TCRs recognize regional mutations.

The TCR was taken from a female donor with early-stage non-small cell lung cancer. The sample here was PBMCs, taken at surgery. This sequence uses TRBV20-1 and TRBJ1-5, with the identity of the D gene unclear. The CDR3 is CSAFSGSRPNQPQHF. The DNA sequence follows: TGCAGTGCGTTTTCCGGCTCCCGCCCCAATCAGCCCCAGCATTTT.